This record concerns one T cell receptor (beta chain) sequence. Its antigen remains unknown. The CDR3 spans 13 residues. Looked up from germline, CDR1 is WNHNN and CDR2 is SYGVQD (reference sequence). Trimming took 4 bases from V and 4 from J, leaving 10 bases between them. The entry originates in a study of T cells in tuberculosis. Overall study context: CD1B tetramers identified T cells specific for mycobacterial lipid GMM.

Some clones are missing from TCRdb's copy, which holds only in-frame ones; the method was immunoSEQ multiplex PCR. Here the sample spans around 38,000 clones, about 96% being singletons. Study outcomes and limitations: Selection depended on which cryopreserved specimens were available. GMM-specific TCRs were nearer to active tuberculosis alpha repertoires, suggesting expansion.

This receptor was identified in a donor under 30 with latent tuberculosis or without tuberculosis infection. The rearrangement uses TRBV10-1 and TRBJ1-1; D unresolved. Source material: PBMCs. CDR3 DNA sequence: TGCGCCAGCAGTGTGGGCGACGGCACTGAAGCTTTCTTT. Its protein product is CASSVGDGTEAFF.